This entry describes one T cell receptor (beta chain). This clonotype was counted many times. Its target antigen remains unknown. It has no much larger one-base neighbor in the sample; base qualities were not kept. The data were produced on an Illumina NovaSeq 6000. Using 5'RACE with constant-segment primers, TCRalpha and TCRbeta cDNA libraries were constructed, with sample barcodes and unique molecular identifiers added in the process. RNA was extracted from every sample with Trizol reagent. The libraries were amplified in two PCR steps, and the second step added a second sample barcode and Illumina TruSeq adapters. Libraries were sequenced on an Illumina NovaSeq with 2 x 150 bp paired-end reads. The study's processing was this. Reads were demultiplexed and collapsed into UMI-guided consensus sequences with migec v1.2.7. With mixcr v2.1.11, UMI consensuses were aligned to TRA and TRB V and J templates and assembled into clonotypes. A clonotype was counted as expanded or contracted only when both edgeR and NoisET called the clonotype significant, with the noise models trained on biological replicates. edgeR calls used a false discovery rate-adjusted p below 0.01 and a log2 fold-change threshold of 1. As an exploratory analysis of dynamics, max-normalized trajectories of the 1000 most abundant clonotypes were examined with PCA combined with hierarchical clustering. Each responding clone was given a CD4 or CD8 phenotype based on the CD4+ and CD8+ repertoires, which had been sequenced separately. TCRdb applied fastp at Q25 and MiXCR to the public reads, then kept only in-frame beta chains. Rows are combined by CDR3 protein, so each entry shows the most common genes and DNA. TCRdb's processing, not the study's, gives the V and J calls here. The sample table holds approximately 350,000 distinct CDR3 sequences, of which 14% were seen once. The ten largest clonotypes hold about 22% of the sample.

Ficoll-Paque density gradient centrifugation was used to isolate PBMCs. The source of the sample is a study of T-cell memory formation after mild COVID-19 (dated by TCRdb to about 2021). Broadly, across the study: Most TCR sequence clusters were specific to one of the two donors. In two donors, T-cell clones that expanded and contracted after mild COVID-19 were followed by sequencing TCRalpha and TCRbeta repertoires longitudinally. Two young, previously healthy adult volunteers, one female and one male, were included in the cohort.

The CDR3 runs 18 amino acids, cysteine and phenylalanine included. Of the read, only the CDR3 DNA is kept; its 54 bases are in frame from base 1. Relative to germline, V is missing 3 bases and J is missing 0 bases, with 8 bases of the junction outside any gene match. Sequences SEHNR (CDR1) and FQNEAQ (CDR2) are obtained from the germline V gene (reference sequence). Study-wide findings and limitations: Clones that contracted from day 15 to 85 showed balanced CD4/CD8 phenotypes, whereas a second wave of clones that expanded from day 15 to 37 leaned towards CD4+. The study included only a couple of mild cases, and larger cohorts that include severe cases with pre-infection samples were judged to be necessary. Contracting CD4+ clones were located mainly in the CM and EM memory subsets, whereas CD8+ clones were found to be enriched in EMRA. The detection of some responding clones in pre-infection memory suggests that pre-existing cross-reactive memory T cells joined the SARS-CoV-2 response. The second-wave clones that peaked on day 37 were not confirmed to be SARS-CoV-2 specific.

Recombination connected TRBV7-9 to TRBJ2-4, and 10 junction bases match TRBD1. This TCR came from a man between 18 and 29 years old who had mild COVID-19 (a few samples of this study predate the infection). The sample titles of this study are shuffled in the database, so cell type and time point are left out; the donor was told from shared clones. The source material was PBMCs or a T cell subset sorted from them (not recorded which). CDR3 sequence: CASSFGQGDPIAKNIQYF. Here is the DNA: TGTGCCAGCAGCTTCGGACAGGGGGACCCAATAGCCAAAAACATTCAGTACTTC.